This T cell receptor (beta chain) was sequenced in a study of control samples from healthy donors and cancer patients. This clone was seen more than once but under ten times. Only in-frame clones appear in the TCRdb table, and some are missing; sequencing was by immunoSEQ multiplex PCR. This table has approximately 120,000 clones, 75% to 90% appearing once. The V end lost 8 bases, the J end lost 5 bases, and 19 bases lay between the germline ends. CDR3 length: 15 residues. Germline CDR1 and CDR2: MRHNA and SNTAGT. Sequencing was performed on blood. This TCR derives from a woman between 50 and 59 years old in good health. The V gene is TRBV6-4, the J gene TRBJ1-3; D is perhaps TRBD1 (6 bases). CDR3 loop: CASGGGQSLRNTIYF. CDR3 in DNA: TGTGCCAGCGGGGGGGGACAATCACTGAGAAACACCATATATTTT.